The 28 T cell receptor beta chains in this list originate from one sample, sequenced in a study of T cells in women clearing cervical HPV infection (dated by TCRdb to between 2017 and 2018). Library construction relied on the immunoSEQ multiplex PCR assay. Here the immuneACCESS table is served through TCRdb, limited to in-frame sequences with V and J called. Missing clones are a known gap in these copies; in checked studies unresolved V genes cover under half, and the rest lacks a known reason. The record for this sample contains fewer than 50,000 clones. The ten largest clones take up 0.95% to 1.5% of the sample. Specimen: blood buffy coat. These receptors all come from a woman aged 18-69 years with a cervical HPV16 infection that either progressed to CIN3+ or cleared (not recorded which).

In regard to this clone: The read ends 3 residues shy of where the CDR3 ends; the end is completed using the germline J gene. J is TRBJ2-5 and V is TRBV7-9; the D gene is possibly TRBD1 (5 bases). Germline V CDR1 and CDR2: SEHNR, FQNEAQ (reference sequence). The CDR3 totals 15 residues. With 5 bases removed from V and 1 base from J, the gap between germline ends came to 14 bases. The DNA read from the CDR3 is TGTGCCAGCAGCCCCCCCGGACACTTCCAAGAGACC. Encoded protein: CASSPPGHFQET. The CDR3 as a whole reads CASSPPGHFQETQYF.

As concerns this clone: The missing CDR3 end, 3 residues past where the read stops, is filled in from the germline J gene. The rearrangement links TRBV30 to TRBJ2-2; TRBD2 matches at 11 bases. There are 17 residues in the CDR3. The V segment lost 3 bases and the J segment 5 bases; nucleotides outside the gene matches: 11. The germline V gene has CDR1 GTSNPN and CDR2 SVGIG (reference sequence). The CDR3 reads CAWSGGWGLAVTGELFF. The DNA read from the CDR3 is TGTGCCTGGAGCGGGGGCTGGGGACTAGCGGTGACCGGGGAG. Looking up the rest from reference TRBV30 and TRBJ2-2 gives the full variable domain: SQTIHQWPATLVQPVGSPLSLECTVEGTSNPNLYWYRQAAGRGLQLLFYSVGIGQISSEVPQNLSASRPQDRQFILSSKKLLLSDSGFYLCAWSGGWGLAVTGELFFGEGSRLTVL.

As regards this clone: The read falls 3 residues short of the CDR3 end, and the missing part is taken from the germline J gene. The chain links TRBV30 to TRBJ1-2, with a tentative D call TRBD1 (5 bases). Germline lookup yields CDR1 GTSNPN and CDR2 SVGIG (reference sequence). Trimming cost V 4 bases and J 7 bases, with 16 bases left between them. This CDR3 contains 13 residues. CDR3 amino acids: CAWMTGTGGGYTF. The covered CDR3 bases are TGTGCCTGGATGACGGGAACAGGAGGTGGC.

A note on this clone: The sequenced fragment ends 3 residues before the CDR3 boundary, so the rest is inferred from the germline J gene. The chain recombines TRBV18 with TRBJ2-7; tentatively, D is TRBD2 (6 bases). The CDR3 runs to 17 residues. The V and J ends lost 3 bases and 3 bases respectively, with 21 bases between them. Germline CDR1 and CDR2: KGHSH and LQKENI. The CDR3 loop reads CASSPPRTTEIYYEQYF. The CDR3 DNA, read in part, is TGTGCCAGCTCACCGCCTCGGACTACCGAGATCTACTACGAG.

This CDR3 reads CASEGGLTSGANVLTF. The CDR3 bases that were read are TGTGCCAGCGAGGGGGGACTAACCTCTGGGGCCAACGTC. This sequence joins TRBV18 and TRBJ2-6, with D perhaps matching TRBD2 (7 bases). From the germline J gene comes the end of the CDR3, since the read stops 3 residues before it. Germline V gene sequence: CDR1 KGHSH, CDR2 LQKENI. V lost 8 bases and J 0 bases, leaving 14 bases between the germline ends. The CDR3 loop spans 16 amino acids.

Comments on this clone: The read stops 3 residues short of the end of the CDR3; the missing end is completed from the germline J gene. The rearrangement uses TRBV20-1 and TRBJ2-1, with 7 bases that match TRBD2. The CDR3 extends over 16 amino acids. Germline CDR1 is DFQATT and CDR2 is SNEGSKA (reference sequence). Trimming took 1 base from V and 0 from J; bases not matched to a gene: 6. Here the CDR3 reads CSARGDYPSSYNEQFF. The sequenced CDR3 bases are TGCAGTGCTAGAGGGGACTATCCGAGCTCCTACAATGAG.

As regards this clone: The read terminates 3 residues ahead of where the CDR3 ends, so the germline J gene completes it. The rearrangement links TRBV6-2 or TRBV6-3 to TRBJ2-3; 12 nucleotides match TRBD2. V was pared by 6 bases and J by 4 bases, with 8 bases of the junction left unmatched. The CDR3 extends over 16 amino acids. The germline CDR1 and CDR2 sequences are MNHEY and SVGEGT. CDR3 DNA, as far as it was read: TGTGCCAGCAGACTACCTAGCGGGGGGGCCCCAGATACG. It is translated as CASRLPSGGAPDT. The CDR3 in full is CASRLPSGGAPDTQYF.

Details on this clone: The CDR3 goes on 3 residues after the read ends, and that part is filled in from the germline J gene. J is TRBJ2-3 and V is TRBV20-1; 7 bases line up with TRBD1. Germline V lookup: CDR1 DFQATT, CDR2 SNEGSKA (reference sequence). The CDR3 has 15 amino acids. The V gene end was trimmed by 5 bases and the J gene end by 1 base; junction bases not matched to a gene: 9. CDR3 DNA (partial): TGCAGTGCTTTTTCTACCGGGACAGGCACAGATACG. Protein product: CSAFSTGTGTDT. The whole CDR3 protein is CSAFSTGTGTDTQYF.

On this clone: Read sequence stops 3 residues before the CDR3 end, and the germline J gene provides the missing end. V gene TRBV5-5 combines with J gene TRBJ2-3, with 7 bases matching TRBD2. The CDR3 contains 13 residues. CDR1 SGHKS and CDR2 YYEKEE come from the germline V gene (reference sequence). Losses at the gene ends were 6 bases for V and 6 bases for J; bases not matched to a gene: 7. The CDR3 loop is CASTWTRLDTQYF. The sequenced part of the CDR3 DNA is TGTGCCAGCACCTGGACTAGGCTGGATACG. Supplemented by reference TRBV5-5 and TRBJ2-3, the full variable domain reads DAGVTQSPTHLIKTRGQQVTLRCSPISGHKSVSWYQQVLGQGPQFIFQYYEKEERGRGNFPDRFSARQFPNYSSELNVNALLLGDSALYLCASTWTRLDTQYFGPGTRLTVL.

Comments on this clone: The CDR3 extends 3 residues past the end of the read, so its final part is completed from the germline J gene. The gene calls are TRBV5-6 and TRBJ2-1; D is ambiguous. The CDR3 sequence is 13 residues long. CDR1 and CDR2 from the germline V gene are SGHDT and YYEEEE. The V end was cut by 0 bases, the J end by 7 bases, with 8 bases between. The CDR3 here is CASSLGASNEQFF. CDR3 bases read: TGTGCCAGCAGCTTGGGGGCGAGTAATGAG. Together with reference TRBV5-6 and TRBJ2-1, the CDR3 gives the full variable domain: DAGVTQSPTHLIKTRGQQVTLRCSPKSGHDTVSWYQQALGQGPQFIFQYYEEEERQRGNFPDRFSGHQFPNYSSELNVNALLLGDSALYLCASSLGASNEQFFGPGTRLTVL.

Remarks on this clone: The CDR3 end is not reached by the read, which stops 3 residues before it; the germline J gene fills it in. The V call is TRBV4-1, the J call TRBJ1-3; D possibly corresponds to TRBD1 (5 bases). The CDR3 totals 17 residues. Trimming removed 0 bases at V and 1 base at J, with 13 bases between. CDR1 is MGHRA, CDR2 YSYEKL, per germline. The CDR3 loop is CASSQDNGGRSGNTIYF. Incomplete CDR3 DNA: TGCGCCAGCAGCCAAGATAACGGGGGGAGGTCTGGAAACACC.

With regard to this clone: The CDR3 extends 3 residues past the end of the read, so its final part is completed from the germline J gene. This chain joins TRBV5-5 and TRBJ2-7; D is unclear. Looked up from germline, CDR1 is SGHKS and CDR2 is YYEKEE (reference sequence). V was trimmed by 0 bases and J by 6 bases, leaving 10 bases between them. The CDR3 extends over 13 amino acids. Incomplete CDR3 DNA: TGTGCCAGCAGCTTGGTCTTCCTAGGCGAG. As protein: CASSLVFLGE. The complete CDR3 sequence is CASSLVFLGEQYF.

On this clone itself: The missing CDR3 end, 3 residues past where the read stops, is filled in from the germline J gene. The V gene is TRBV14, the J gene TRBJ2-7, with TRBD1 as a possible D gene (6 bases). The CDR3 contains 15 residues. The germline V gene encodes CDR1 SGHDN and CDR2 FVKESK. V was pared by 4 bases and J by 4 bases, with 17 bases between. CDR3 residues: CASSRLTGKVYEQYF. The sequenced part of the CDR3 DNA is TGTGCCAGCAGCCGCCTCACAGGGAAGGTTTACGAG.

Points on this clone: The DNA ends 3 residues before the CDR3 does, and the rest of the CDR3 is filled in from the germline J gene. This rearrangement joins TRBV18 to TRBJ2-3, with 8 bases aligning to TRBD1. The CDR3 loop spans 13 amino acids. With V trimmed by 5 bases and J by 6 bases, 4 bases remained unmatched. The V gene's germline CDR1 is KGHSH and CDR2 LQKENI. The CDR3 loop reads CASSRDRMDTQYF. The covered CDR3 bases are TGTGCCAGCTCAAGGGACAGGATGGATACG.

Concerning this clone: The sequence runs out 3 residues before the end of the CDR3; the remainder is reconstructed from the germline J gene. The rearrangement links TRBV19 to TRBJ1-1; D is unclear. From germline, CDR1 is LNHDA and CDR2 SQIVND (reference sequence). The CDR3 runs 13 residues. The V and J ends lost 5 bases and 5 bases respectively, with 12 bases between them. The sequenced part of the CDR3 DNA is TGTGCCAGTAGTCCCGCGATCTGGACTGAA. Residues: CASSPAIWTE. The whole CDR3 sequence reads CASSPAIWTEAFF.

The DNA read from the CDR3 is TGTGCCAGCAGCTTGGCTGGGGGGGGAGATACG. It yields the protein CASSLAGGGDT. The whole CDR3 protein reads CASSLAGGGDTQYF. This rearrangement joins TRBV5-4 to TRBJ2-3; 7 nucleotides agree with TRBD2. The read ends 3 residues early relative to the CDR3; the germline J gene fills the gap. CDR3 length: 14 residues. Germline CDR1 is SGHNT and CDR2 is YYREEE (reference sequence). V dropped 0 bases and J dropped 5; count of bases not matched to a gene: 3.

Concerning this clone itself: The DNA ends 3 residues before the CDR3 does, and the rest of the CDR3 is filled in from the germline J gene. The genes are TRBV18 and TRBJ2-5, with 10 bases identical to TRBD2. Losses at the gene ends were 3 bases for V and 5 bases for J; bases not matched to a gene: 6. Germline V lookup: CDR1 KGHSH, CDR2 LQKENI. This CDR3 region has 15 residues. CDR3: CASSPLAGVEETQYF. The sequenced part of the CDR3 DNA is TGTGCCAGCTCACCCCTAGCGGGAGTGGAGGAGACC.

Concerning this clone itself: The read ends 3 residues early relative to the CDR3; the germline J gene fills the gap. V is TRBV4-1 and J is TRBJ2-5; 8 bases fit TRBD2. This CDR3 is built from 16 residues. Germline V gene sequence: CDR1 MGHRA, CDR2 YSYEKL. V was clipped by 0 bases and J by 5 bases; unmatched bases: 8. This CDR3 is CASSQDMAGGYETQYF. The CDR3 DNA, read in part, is TGCGCCAGCAGCCAAGATATGGCGGGGGGTTATGAGACC.

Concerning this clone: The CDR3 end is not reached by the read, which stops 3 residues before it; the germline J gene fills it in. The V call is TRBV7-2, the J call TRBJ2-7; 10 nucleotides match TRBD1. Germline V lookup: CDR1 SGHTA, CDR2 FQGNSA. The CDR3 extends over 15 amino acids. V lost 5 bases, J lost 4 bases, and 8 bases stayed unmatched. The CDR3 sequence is CASSTRTGGFYEQYF. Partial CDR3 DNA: TGTGCCAGCAGCACACGGACAGGGGGATTTTACGAG.

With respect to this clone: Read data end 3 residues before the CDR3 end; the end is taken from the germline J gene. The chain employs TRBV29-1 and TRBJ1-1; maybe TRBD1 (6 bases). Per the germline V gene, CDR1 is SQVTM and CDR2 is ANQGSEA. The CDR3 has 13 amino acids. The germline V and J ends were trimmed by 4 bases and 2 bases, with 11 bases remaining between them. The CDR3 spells CSVGGHVNTEAFF. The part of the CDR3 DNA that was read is TGCAGCGTTGGGGGACACGTCAACACTGAA.

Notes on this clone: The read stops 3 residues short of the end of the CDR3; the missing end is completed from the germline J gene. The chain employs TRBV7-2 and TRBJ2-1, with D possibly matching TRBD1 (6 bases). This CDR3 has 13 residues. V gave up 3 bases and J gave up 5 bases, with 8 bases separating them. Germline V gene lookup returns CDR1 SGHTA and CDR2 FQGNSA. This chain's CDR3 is CASSFYRDNEQFF. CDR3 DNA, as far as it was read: TGTGCCAGCAGCTTCTACAGGGACAATGAG.

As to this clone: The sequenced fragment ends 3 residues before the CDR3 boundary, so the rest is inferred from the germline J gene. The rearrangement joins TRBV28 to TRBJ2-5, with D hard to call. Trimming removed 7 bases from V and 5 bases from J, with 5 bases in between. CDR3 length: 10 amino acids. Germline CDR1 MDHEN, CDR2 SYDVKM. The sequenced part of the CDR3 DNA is TGTGCCAGCACCGGGGAGACC. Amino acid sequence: CASTGET. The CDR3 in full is CASTGETQYF.

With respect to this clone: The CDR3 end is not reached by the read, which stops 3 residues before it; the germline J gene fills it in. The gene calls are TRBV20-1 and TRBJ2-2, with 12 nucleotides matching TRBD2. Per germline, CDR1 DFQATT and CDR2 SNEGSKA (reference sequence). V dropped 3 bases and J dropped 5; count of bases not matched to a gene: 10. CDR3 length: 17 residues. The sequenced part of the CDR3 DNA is TGCAGTGCTAGGATTTCTAGCGGGAGGGCCAGAACCGGGGAG. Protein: CSARISSGRARTGE. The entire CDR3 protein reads CSARISSGRARTGELFF.

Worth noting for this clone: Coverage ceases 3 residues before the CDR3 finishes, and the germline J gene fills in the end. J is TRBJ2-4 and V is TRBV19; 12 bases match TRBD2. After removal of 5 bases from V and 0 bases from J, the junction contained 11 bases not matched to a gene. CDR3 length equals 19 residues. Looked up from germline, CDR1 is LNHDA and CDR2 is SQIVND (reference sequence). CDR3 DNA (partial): TGTGCCAGTAGTCCCCAGAGACTAGCGGGAGCGATAGCCAAAAACATT. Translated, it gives CASSPQRLAGAIAKNI. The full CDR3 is CASSPQRLAGAIAKNIQYF.

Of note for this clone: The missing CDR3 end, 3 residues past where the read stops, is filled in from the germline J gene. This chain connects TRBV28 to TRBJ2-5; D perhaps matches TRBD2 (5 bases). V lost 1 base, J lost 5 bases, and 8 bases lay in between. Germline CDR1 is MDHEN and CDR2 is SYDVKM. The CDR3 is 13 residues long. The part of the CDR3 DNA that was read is TGTGCCAGCAGTTTATCGGGGTGGGAGACC. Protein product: CASSLSGWET. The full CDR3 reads CASSLSGWETQYF.

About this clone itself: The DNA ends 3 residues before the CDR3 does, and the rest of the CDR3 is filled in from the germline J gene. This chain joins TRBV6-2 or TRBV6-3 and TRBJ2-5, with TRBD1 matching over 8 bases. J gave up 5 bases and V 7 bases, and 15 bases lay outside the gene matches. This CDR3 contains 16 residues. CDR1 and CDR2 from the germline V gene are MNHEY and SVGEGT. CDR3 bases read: TGTGCCAGCACTTCCCCGGGACAGGTGGTCTTGGAGACC. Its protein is CASTSPGQVVLET. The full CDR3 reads CASTSPGQVVLETQYF.

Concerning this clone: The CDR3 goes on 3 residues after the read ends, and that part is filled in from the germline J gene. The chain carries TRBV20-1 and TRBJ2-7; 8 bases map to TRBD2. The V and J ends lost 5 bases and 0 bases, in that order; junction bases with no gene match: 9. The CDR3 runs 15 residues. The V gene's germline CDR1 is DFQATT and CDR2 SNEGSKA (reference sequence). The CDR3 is CSAQDGREVSYEQYF. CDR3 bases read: TGCAGTGCTCAAGATGGGCGGGAGGTCTCCTACGAG.

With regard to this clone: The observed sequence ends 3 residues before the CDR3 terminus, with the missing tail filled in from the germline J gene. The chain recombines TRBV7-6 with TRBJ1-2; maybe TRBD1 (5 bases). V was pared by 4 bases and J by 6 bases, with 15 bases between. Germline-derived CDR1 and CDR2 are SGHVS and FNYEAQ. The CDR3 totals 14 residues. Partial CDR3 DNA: TGTGCCAGCAGCTCCGAGGGGCGGGGGGATGGC. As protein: CASSSEGRGDG. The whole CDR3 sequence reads CASSSEGRGDGYTF. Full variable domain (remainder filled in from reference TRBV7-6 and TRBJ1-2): GAGVSQSPRYKVTKRGQDVALRCDPISGHVSLYWYRQALGQGPEFLTYFNYEAQQDKSGLPNDRFSAERPEGSISTLTIQRTEQRDSAMYRCASSSEGRGDGYTFGSGTRLTVV.